The clone carrying this TCR beta chain was counted only a few times. The antigen remains unidentified. The data belong to a study of read filtering for tumor transcriptome and immune sequencing. Study observations and caveats: Approximately 80% of IR-seq clonotypes had one read, totaling approximately 3.5% of reads; RNA-seq: 74.6% and 44.6%.

With 1 base clipped from V and 8 bases from J, the junction kept 7 bases outside the gene matches. The CDR3 sequence is 16 residues long. CDR1 is MNHNS and CDR2 is SASEGT in the germline V gene. At the time of active disease, bone marrow was collected from every patient. From around 440 ng of RNA, a library with molecular barcoded alpha/delta and beta/gamma adaptors was made. MiXCR, applied by TCRdb to the reads, yields one record per CDR3 protein. The repertoire holds 75,000 to 95,000 distinct CDR3 sequences, approximately 21% seen once, with about an eighth in the top ten. Sequenced sample: a population of CD138-negative cells sorted from bone marrow. The rearrangement links TRBV6-1 to TRBJ2-1; 11 bases agree with TRBD2. This clonotype originated in a donor over 35 with multiple myeloma. As DNA, the CDR3 is TGTGCCAGCAGTGAAGGGGTAGCGGGAGGGTATTATGAGCAGTTCTTC. It translates to CASSEGVAGGYYEQFF.